These 5 T cell receptor beta chains came from one sample sequenced in a study of a mutant IDH1 vaccine in newly diagnosed glioma. This table comes from immunoSEQ multiplex PCR, and its TCRdb copy is limited to in-frame clones, with some not included. The sample shows 9,000 to 13,000 clones, 88% of them seen only once. Time point noted: week 23, last vaccination. One vaccine dose held 300 ug of mutant IDH1 20-mer peptide and came with topical imiquimod. No antigens are known for them. This material consisted of PBMCs, taken from a glioma patient whose treatment included an IDH1 peptide vaccine. The receptors originated from a woman in her thirties or forties with glioma. Some clones in this sample may be carry-over from other donors' samples.

This rearrangement joins TRBV14 to TRBJ2-7; weak D call: TRBD2 (5 bases). The CDR3 has 14 residues. Germline V CDR1 and CDR2: SGHDN, FVKESK. The V end was cut by 4 bases, the J end by 2 bases, with 12 bases between. The CDR3 here is CASSPFLGAYEQYF. Written as DNA, the CDR3 is TGTGCCAGCAGCCCTTTCTTGGGAGCCTACGAGCAGTACTTC.

The CDR3 DNA is TGTGCCAGCAGTTTCTCTAGCTCCTACAATGAGCAGTTCTTC. Translated: CASSFSSSYNEQFF. V and J are TRBV27 and TRBJ2-1; D remains unclear. Germline V gene sequence: CDR1 MNHEY, CDR2 SMNVEV (reference sequence). CDR3 size: 14 residues. V was trimmed by 3 bases and J by 0 bases, leaving 6 bases between them.

This clone showed up just once. The chain carries TRBV27 and TRBJ1-2, with D perhaps matching TRBD1 (6 bases). CDR1 MNHEY and CDR2 SMNVEV come from the germline V gene (reference sequence). The length of the CDR3 is 14 residues. V lost 10 bases to trimming and J lost 4 bases, with 19 bases between them. In nucleotides, the CDR3 is TGTGCCACCGGACAGTCCCCGAATATCTATGGCTACACCTTC. Encoded protein: CATGQSPNIYGYTF.

The V gene is TRBV6-6, the J gene TRBJ1-4; D remains ambiguous. V was clipped by 6 bases and J by 6 bases, with 8 bases between them. The CDR3 is made up of 12 amino acids. CDR1 is MNHNY and CDR2 is SVGAGI in the germline V gene (reference sequence). The CDR3 spells CASRSRDEKLFF. The CDR3, as DNA: TGTGCCAGCAGAAGCCGGGATGAAAAACTGTTTTTT.

The V and J genes are TRBV25-1 and TRBJ2-3; D ambiguous. The CDR3 extends over 11 amino acids. In germline, CDR1 is MGHDK, CDR2 SYGVNS. Trimming removed 5 bases from V and 7 bases from J, with 7 bases in between. DNA of the CDR3: TGTGCCAGCAGTAGGGTTTATACGCAGTATTTT. Amino acids: CASSRVYTQYF. Based on the CDR3 plus reference TRBV25-1 and TRBJ2-3, the full variable domain is EADIYQTPRYLVIGTGKKITLECSQTMGHDKMYWYQQDPGMELHLIHYSYGVNSTEKGDLSSESTVSRIRTEHFPLTLESARPSHTSQYLCASSRVYTQYFGPGTRLTVL.